This T cell receptor (beta chain) was identified during a study of Ad26.COV2.S vaccination and SARS-CoV-2 variants. Background on the study: Sample donor was a member of the COV1001 Ad26.COV2.S trial arm. The study gave Ad26.COV2.S intramuscularly, once or twice 56 days apart.

Assay: immunoSEQ multiplex PCR; the TCRdb copy retains only in-frame clones and omits some. The sample yields some 480,000 clones, around 88% seen once. Treatment of the sample: roughly 20 received Ad26.COV2.S at low or high dose, single or two shots; 5 received placebo; per-sample allocation not given. Material that was analyzed had been drawn on day 63 after the first vaccine or placebo injection. The CDR3 sequence is 13 residues long. J gave up 6 bases and V 6 bases, and 5 bases lay outside the gene matches. Per germline, CDR1 MNHEY and CDR2 SVGEGT. This clonotype was sampled from a person between 18 and 65 years old who received the Ad26.COV2.S COVID-19 vaccine or a placebo. The chain recombines TRBV6-2 or TRBV6-3 with TRBJ2-5, with TRBD1 matching over 9 bases. The specimen was peripheral blood, collected in a trial of Ad26.COV2.S vaccine versus placebo. The CDR3 sequence is CASSTDRGKTQYF. The CDR3 region has the DNA TGTGCCAGCAGCACGGACAGGGGAAAGACCCAGTACTTC.